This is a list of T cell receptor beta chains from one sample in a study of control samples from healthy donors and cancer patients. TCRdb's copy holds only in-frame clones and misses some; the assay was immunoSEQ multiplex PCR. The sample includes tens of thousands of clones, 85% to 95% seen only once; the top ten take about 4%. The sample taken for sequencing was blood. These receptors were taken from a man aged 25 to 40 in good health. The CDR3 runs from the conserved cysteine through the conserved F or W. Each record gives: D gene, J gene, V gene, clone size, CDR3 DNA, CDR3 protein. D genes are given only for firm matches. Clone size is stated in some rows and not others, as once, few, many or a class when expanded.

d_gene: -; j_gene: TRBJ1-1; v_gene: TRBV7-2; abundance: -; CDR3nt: TGTGCCAGCAGCTTAGCGCAATCGATAGGGAACACTGAAGCTTTCTTT; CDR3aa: CASSLAQSIGNTEAFF
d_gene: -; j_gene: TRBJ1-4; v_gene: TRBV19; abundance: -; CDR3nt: TGTGCCAGTAGATCCCCCAGGGCAGGGGAAGAAAAACTGTTTTTT; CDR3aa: CASRSPRAGEEKLFF
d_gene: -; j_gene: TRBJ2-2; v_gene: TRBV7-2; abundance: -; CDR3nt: TGTGCCAGCAGCTTAATTTGGAACACCGGGGAGCTGTTTTTT; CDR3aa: CASSLIWNTGELFF
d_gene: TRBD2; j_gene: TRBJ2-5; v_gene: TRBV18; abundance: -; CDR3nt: TGTGCCAGCTCACCACGCGGGGGGCAGGCAGAGACCCAGTACTTC; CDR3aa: CASSPRGGQAETQYF
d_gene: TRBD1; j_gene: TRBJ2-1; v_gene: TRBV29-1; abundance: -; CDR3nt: TGCAGCGTTGAAGGGGACAGGGTGTCCTACAATGAGCAGTTCTTC; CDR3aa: CSVEGDRVSYNEQFF
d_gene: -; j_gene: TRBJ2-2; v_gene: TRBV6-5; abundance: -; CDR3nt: TGTGCCAGCAGACCCGGGACCCAAAACACCGGGGAGCTGTTTTTT; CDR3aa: CASRPGTQNTGELFF
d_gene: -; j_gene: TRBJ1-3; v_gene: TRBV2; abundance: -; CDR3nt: TGTGCCAGCAGTGACCAGGGCTCTGGAAACACCATATATTTT; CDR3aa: CASSDQGSGNTIYF
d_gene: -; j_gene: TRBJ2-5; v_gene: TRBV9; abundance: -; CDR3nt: TGTGCCAGCAGCGTAGCCCCGGGGAAAGGGGAGACCCAGTACTTC; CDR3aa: CASSVAPGKGETQYF
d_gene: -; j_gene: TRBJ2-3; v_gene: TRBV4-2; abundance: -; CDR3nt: TGTGCCAGCAGCCAAGATGGAGCGAGGGGGGCAGATACGCAGTATTTT; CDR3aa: CASSQDGARGADTQYF
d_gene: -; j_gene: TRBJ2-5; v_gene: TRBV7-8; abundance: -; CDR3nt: TGTGCCAGCAGCCTCCCGGGAGAGACCCAGTACTTC; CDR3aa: CASSLPGETQYF
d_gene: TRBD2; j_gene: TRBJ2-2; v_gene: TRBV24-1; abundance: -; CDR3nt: TGTGCCCCCCGGCCGGGGGGGGGTAAAGACACCGGGGAGCTGTTTTTT; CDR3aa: CAPRPGGGKDTGELFF
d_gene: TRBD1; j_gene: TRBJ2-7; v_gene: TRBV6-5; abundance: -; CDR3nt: TGTGCCAGCAGTTACTCGGGTCCGGACAGGGGTTACGAGCAGTACTTC; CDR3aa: CASSYSGPDRGYEQYF
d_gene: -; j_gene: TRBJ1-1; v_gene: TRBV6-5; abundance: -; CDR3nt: TGTGCCAGCAGTTTTTCCCCGAGGGTGAACACTGAAGCTTTCTTT; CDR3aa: CASSFSPRVNTEAFF
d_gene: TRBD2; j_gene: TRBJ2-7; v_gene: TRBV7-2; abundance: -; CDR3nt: TGTGCCAGCAGCTTAGTCCTTGGGACTAGCGCCTACGAGCAGTACTTC; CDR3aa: CASSLVLGTSAYEQYF
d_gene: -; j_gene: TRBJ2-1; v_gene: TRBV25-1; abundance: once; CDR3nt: TGTGCCAGCAGCTGGCCGGACAATGAGCAGTTCTTC; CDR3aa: CASSWPDNEQFF
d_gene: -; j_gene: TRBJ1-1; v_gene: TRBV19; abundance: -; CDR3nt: TGTGCCAGTAGTATAAGGGTAAGCGCTGAAGCTTTCTTT; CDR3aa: CASSIRVSAEAFF
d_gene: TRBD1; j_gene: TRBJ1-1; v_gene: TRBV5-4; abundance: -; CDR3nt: TGTGCCAGCAGCCCCGGTAGGGACAGGGAGAACACTGAAGCTTTCTTT; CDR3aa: CASSPGRDRENTEAFF
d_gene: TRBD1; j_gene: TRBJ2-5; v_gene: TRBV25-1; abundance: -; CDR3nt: TGTGCCAGCAATGAGGGGGCAGGAGAGACCCAGTACTTC; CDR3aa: CASNEGAGETQYF
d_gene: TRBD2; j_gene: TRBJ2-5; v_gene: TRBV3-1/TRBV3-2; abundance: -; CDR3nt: TGTGCCAGCAGCCGTAGCGGGAGGGGGGGGGAGACCCAGTACTTC; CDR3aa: CASSRSGRGGETQYF
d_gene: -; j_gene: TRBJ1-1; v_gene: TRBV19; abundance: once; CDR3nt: TGTGCCAGTAGTATGACTAGGGACACTGAAGCTTTCTTT; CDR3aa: CASSMTRDTEAFF
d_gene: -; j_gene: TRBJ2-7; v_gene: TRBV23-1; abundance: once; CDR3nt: TGCGCCAGCAGCCGTTTTGCACCTCAGGGACGCGGACGATACGAGCAGTACTTC; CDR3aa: CASSRFAPQGRGRYEQYF
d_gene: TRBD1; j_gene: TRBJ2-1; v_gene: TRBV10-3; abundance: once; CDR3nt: TGTGCCATCACCCCCGGGACAGGGGACAATGAGCAGTTCTTC; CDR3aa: CAITPGTGDNEQFF
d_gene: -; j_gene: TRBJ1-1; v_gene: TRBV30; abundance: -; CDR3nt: TGTGCCTGGAGTGTACGGGGGTCTGAAGCTTTCTTT; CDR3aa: CAWSVRGSEAFF
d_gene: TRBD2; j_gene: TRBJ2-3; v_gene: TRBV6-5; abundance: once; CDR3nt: TGTGCCAGCAGTCCGGGGGGGCACAGCACAGATACGCAGTATTTT; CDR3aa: CASSPGGHSTDTQYF
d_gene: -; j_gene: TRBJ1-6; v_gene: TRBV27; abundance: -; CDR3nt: TGTGCCAGCAGTTTAAGCTCCTATAATTCACCCCTCCACTTT; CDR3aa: CASSLSSYNSPLHF
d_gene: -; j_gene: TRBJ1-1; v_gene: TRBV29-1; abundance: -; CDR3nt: TGCAGCGTTGACGGGGTGAACACTGAAGCTTTCTTT; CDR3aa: CSVDGVNTEAFF
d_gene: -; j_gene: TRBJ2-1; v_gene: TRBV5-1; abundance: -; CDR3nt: TGCGCCAGCAGCTTGGGGGGCTTAAGCTCCTACAATGAGCAGTTCTTC; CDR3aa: CASSLGGLSSYNEQFF
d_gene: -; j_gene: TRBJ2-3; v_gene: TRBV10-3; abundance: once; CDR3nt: TGTGCCATCAGAGTCTCTGATGGGGGCAGGTTCGAGGATACGCAGTATTTT; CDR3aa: CAIRVSDGGRFEDTQYF
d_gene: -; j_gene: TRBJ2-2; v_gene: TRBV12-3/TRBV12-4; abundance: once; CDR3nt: TGTGCCAGCAGTTGGGCCGGGGAGCTGTTTTTT; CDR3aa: CASSWAGELFF
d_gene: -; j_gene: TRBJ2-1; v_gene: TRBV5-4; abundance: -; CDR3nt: TGTGCCAGCAGCCCGGCTTTCCGGGACACGAGCTCCTACAATGAGCAGTTCTTC; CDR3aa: CASSPAFRDTSSYNEQFF
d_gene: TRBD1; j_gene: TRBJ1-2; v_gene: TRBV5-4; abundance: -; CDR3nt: TGTGCCAGCAGCTTAGACAGGGACGGGGCCTATGGCTACACCTTC; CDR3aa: CASSLDRDGAYGYTF
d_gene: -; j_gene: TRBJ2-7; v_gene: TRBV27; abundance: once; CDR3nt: TGTGCCAGCAGTCAGGGTGGGTCCTACGAGCAGTACTTC; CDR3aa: CASSQGGSYEQYF
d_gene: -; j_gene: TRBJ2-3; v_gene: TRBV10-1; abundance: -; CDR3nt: TGCGCCAGCAGTGAGATGGGACTCACGGGGCCAGATACGCAGTATTTT; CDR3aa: CASSEMGLTGPDTQYF
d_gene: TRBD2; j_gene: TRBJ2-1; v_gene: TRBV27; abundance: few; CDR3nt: TGTGCCACCAAGCAGCGGGAGGGCTCCTACAATGAGCAGTTCTTC; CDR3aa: CATKQREGSYNEQFF
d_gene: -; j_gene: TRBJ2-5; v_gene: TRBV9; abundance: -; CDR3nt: TGTGCCAGCAGCACCGGACAGCAAGAGACCCAGTACTTC; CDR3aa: CASSTGQQETQYF
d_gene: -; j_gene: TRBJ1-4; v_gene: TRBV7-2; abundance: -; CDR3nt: TGTGCCAGCAACATTGCCGGGGCAGGTGAAAAACTGTTTTTT; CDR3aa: CASNIAGAGEKLFF
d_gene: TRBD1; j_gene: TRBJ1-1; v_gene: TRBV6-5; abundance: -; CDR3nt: TGTGCCAGCAGTAGACAGGGGGCATTCACTGAAGCTTTCTTT; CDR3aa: CASSRQGAFTEAFF
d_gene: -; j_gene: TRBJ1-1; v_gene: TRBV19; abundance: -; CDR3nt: TGTGCCAGTAGTGGAGGGGAGGCTGAAGCTTTCTTT; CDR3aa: CASSGGEAEAFF
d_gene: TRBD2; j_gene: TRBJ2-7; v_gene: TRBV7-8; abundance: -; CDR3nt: TGTGCCAGCAGCTTAGCGTCGGGGGGTCACGAGCAGTACTTC; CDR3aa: CASSLASGGHEQYF
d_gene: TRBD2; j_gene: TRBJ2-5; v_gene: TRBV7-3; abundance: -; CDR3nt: TGTGCCAGCAGCTTGGGACTAGCGGTGAACCAAGAGACCCAGTACTTC; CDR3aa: CASSLGLAVNQETQYF
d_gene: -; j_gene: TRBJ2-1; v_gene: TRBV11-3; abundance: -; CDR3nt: TGTGCCAGCAGCTTAACAGGACGCTCCTACAATGAGCAGTTCTTC; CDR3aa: CASSLTGRSYNEQFF